Listed below are T cell receptor beta chains from one sample, sequenced in a study of T-cell reconstitution after alpha-beta-depleted transplantation in children. TCRdb redid the calling of the PCR reads with MiXCR, one entry per CDR3 protein. The table includes just over 200,000 distinct CDR3 sequences, roughly 8.3% detected once. This specimen was PBMCs, mostly from graft donor cells, taken 360 days after TCRalphabeta/CD19-depleted stem cell transplant. The origin of the receptors is a male patient aged 2-9 years who had a stem cell transplant for acute myeloid leukemia, so the T cells may come from the graft donor. The CDR3 runs from the conserved cysteine through the conserved F or W. Fields, in order: clone size, V gene, J gene, D gene, CDR3 DNA, CDR3 protein. A D gene is named only where the DNA matches it firmly. Size is stated for part of the rows, as once, few or many counts, or as a class when the clone is expanded.

clone size: few; V gene: TRBV20-1; J gene: TRBJ2-2; D gene: .; CDR3 DNA: TGCAGTGCTAGAGATTCCAGGGGCGGCACCGGGGAGCTGTTTTTT; CDR3 protein: CSARDSRGGTGELFF
clone size: many; V gene: TRBV27; J gene: TRBJ1-2; D gene: TRBD1; CDR3 DNA: TGTTTAATGGCACCGGGACAGGTGGGCTATGGCTACACCTTC; CDR3 protein: CLMAPGQVGYGYTF
clone size: few; V gene: TRBV12-3/TRBV12-4; J gene: TRBJ1-4; D gene: .; CDR3 DNA: TGTGCCAGCAGTCGGACGGGTAATGAAAAACTGTTTTTT; CDR3 protein: CASSRTGNEKLFF
clone size: many; V gene: TRBV7-2; J gene: TRBJ2-1; D gene: .; CDR3 DNA: TGTGCCAGCAGCTTTCAGCGGTCGGTCAATGAGCAGTTCTTC; CDR3 protein: CASSFQRSVNEQFF
clone size: many; V gene: TRBV20-1; J gene: TRBJ1-1; D gene: .; CDR3 DNA: TGCAGTGCTAGAGAGGGGGGGCTGATGGGCACTGAAGCTTTCTTT; CDR3 protein: CSAREGGLMGTEAFF
clone size: .; V gene: TRBV20-1; J gene: TRBJ2-7; D gene: .; CDR3 DNA: TGCAGTGCTAGAGCCAACAAGAGGGTTGAGCAGTACTTC; CDR3 protein: CSARANKRVEQYF
clone size: .; V gene: TRBV5-1; J gene: TRBJ2-1; D gene: TRBD2; CDR3 DNA: TGCGCCAGCAGCTCGAGCGGGACCCAAAACAATGAGCAGTTCTTC; CDR3 protein: CASSSSGTQNNEQFF
clone size: .; V gene: TRBV3-1; J gene: TRBJ2-1; D gene: .; CDR3 DNA: TGTGCCAGCAGTCTCCCGGGACGGCGGAATGAGCAGTTCTTC; CDR3 protein: CASSLPGRRNEQFF
clone size: .; V gene: TRBV11-2; J gene: TRBJ1-1; D gene: .; CDR3 DNA: TGTGCCAGCAGCTACGGCGTTCGTGAAGCTTTCTTT; CDR3 protein: CASSYGVREAFF
clone size: .; V gene: TRBV11-2; J gene: TRBJ2-1; D gene: TRBD2; CDR3 DNA: TGTGCCAGCAGCAGTAACTCGGGACTAGCGGGAGAAGAGCAGTTCTTC; CDR3 protein: CASSSNSGLAGEEQFF
clone size: many; V gene: TRBV29-1; J gene: TRBJ2-7; D gene: .; CDR3 DNA: TGCAGCGTTGCCCCGACAGGCCTCTCCTACGAGCAGTACTTC; CDR3 protein: CSVAPTGLSYEQYF
clone size: .; V gene: TRBV5-1; J gene: TRBJ1-2; D gene: TRBD1; CDR3 DNA: TGCGCCAGCAGCCCGGACAGGAAGGCCTATGGCTACACCTTC; CDR3 protein: CASSPDRKAYGYTF
clone size: many; V gene: TRBV5-1; J gene: TRBJ2-3; D gene: .; CDR3 DNA: TGCGCCAGCAGCGGTCAACAGGCGTACACAGATACGCAGTATTTT; CDR3 protein: CASSGQQAYTDTQYF